This T cell receptor beta chain was retrieved from a study of blood T cell repertoires in COVID-19. Germline V lookup: CDR1 KGHDR, CDR2 SFDVKD. The CDR3 runs to 17 residues. V shed 2 bases and J 2 bases; nucleotides not matched to a gene: 7. TCRdb keeps only in-frame clones here, not all; method: immunoSEQ multiplex PCR. The repertoire holds around 160,000 clones, more than 85% seen once, with over 0.85% in the top ten. The specimen sequenced was peripheral blood. The sequence derives from a man between 18 and 35 years old with acute or convalescent COVID-19. The chain uses TRBV24-1 and TRBJ2-3; 9 bases align to TRBD1. The CDR3 here is CATSDSSGTGSTDTQYF. In nucleotides, the CDR3 is TGTGCCACCAGTGATTCCTCCGGGACAGGGTCCACAGATACGCAGTATTTT.